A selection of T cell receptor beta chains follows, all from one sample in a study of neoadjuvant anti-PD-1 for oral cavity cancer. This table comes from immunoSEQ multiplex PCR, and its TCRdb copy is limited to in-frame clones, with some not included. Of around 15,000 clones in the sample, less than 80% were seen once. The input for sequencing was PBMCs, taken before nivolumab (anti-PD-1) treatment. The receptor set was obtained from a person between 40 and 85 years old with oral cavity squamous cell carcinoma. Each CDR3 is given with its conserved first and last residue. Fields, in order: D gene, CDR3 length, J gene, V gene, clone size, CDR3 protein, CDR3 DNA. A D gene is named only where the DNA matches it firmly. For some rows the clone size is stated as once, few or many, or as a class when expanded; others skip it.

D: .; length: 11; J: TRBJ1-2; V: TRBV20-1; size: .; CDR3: CSVPRGYGYTF; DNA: TGCAGTGTGCCGAGGGGCTATGGCTACACCTTC
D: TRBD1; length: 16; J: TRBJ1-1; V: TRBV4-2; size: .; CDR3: CASSQEHDRDFSEAFF; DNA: TGTGCCAGCAGCCAAGAACACGACAGGGATTTCTCTGAAGCTTTCTTT
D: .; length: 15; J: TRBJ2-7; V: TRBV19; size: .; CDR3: CASSIKKQGNYEQYF; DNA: TGTGCCAGTAGCATTAAAAAACAGGGTAACTACGAGCAGTACTTC
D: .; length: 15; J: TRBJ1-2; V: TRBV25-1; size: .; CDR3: CASSESTVANYGYTF; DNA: TGTGCCAGCAGTGAATCGACGGTGGCTAACTATGGCTACACCTTC
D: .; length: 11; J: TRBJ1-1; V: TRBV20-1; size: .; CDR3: CSAGEGTEAFF; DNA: TGCAGTGCTGGGGAGGGCACTGAAGCTTTCTTT
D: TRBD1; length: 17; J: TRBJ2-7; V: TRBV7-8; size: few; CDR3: CASSLGVGTGASYEQYF; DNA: TGTGCCAGCAGCTTAGGAGTAGGGACAGGGGCCTCCTACGAGCAGTACTTC
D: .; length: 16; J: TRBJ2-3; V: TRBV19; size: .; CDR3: CASSQQGTRTTDTQYF; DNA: TGTGCCAGTAGTCAACAGGGGACTCGGACCACAGATACGCAGTATTTT
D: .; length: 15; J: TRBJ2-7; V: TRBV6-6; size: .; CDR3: CASSSPYVGAHEQYF; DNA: TGTGCCAGCAGTTCCCCTTACGTGGGGGCACACGAGCAGTACTTC
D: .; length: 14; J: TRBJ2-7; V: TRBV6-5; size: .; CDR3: CASSYSSRKYEQYF; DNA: TGTGCCAGCAGTTACTCTTCTAGGAAATACGAGCAGTACTTC
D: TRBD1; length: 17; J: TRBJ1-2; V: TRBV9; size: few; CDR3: CASSVPRDSVDYYGYTF; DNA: TGTGCCAGCAGCGTCCCCAGGGACAGCGTGGACTACTATGGCTACACCTTC
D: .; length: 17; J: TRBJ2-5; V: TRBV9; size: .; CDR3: CASSPRPGMELQETQYF; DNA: TGTGCCAGCAGCCCTCGGCCGGGGATGGAGCTTCAGGAGACCCAGTACTTC
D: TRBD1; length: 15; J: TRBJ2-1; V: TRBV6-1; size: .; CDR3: CASFLDRGLGNEQFF; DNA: TGTGCCAGCTTTTTGGACAGGGGGCTTGGGAATGAGCAGTTCTTC
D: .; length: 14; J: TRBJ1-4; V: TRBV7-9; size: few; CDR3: CASSQEPQDEKLFF; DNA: TGTGCCAGCAGCCAAGAGCCCCAGGATGAAAAACTGTTTTTT
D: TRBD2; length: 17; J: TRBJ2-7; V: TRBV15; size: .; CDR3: CATSSPAANTGGGEQYF; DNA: TGTGCCACCAGCTCCCCGGCCGCGAATACGGGAGGAGGCGAGCAGTACTTC
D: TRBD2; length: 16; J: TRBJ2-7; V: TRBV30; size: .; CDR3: CAWRPRGGEGVYEQYF; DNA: TGTGCCTGGAGACCCCGGGGGGGGGAAGGAGTCTACGAGCAGTACTTC
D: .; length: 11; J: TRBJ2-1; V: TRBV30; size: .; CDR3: CAWKLNGRQFF; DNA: TGTGCCTGGAAGCTAAACGGACGGCAGTTCTTC
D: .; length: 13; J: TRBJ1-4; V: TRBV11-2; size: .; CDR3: CASSSRVNEKLFF; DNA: TGTGCCAGCAGCTCCCGGGTGAATGAAAAACTGTTTTTT
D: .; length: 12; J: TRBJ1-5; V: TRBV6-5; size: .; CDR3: CASRDGYQPQHF; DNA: TGTGCCAGCAGGGACGGGTATCAGCCCCAGCATTTT
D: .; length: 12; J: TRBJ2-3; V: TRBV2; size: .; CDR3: CASIGDTDTQYF; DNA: TGTGCCAGCATTGGGGACACAGATACGCAGTATTTT
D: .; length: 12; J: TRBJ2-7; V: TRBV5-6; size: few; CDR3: CASSRTSGEQYF; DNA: TGTGCCAGCAGCCGAACCTCTGGAGAGCAGTACTTC
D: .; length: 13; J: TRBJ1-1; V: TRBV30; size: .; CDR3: CAWSRDTVKKAFF; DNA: TGTGCCTGGAGTCGGGACACTGTTAAGAAAGCTTTCTTT
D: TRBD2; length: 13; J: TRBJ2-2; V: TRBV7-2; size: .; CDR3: CASSLGGAGELFF; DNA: TGTGCCAGCAGCTTGGGAGGGGCCGGGGAGCTGTTTTTT
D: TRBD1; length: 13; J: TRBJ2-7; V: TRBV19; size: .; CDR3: CASIGTGSIEQYF; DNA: TGTGCCAGTATCGGGACAGGGTCCATCGAGCAGTACTTC
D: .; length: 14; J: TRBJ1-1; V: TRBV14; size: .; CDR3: CASSHRTENTEAFF; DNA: TGTGCCAGCAGCCACCGGACAGAGAACACTGAAGCTTTCTTT
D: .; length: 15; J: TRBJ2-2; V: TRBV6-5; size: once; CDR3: CASSYGLENTGELFF; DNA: TGTGCCAGCAGTTATGGACTGGAGAACACCGGGGAGCTGTTTTTT
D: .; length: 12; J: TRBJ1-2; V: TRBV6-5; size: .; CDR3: CAVGGANYGYTF; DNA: TGTGCCGTTGGGGGAGCTAACTATGGCTACACCTTC
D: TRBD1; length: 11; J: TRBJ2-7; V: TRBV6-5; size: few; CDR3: CASRTGGEQYF; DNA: TGTGCCAGCAGGACAGGGGGCGAGCAGTACTTC
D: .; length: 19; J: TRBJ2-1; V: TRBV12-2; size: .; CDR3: CASRLSGTSGFGSYNEQFF; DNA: TGTGCAAGTCGCTTAAGCGGGACTAGCGGGTTTGGCTCCTACAATGAGCAGTTCTTC
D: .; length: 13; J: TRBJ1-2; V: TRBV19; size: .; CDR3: CASSTGGVRGYTF; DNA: TGTGCCAGTAGTACAGGCGGAGTCCGTGGCTACACCTTC
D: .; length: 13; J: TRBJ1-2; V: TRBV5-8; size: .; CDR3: CASSSYRADGYTF; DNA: TGTGCCAGCAGCTCCTACAGGGCTGATGGCTACACCTTC
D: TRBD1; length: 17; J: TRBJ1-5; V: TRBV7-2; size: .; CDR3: CASSLTGTGNSNQPQHF; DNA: TGTGCCAGCAGCCTCACCGGGACAGGGAATAGCAATCAGCCCCAGCATTTT
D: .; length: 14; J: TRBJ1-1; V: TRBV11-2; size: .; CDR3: CASSPVGGGTEAFF; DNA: TGTGCCAGCAGCCCCGTGGGGGGCGGAACTGAAGCTTTCTTT
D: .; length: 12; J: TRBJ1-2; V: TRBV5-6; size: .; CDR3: CASSPSNYGYTF; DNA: TGTGCCAGCAGCCCCTCGAACTATGGCTACACCTTC
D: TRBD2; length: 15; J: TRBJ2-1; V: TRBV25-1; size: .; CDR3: CASSEGSGSRNEQFF; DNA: TGTGCCAGCAGTGAGGGTAGCGGGAGTCGAAATGAGCAGTTCTTC
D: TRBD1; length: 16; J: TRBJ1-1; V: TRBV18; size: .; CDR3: CASSLRTGSGSTEAFF; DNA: TGTGCCAGCTCACTAAGGACAGGGAGCGGGAGCACTGAAGCTTTCTTT
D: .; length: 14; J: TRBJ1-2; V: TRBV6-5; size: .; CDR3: CASSRYGSIYGYTF; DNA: TGTGCCAGCAGTCGTTACGGGAGCATTTATGGCTACACCTTC
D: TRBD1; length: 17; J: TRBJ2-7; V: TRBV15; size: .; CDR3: CATSRASYGQGGYEQYF; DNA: TGTGCCACCAGCAGAGCTTCTTACGGACAGGGGGGCTACGAGCAGTACTTC
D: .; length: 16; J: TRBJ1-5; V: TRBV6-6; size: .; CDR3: CASSYGHRVSNQPQHF; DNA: TGTGCCAGCAGTTACGGGCACAGGGTTTCCAATCAGCCCCAGCATTTT
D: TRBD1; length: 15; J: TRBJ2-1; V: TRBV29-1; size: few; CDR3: CSVDRAGGLYNEQFF; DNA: TGCAGCGTGGACAGGGCCGGTGGCCTTTACAATGAGCAGTTCTTC
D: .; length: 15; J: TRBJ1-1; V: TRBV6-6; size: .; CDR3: CASITREGGPLEAFF; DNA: TGTGCCAGCATCACCCGCGAGGGGGGGCCCCTCGAAGCTTTCTTT
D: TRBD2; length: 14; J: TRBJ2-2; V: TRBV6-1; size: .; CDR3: CASRIAGGTGELFF; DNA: TGTGCCAGCAGAATAGCGGGAGGCACCGGGGAGCTGTTTTTT
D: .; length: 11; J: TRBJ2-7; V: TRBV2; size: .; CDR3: CASRREYEQYF; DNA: TGTGCCAGCAGGAGAGAGTACGAGCAGTACTTC
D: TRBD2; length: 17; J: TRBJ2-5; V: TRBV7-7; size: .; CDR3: CASSSGLAGVGQETQYF; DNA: TGTGCTAGCAGCTCAGGACTAGCGGGAGTGGGACAAGAGACCCAGTACTTC
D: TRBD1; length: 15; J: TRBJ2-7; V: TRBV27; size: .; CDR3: CASSLYGQGAYEQYF; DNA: TGTGCCAGCAGTTTATACGGACAGGGCGCCTACGAGCAGTACTTC
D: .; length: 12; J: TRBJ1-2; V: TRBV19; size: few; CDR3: CASRGGNSGYTF; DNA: TGTGCCAGCCGGGGAGGAAATAGTGGCTACACCTTC
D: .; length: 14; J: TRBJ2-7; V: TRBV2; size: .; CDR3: CASSEVRQVYEQYF; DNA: TGTGCCAGCAGTGAAGTCCGACAGGTGTACGAGCAGTACTTC
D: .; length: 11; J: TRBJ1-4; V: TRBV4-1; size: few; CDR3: CASSLNEKLFF; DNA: TGCGCCAGCAGCCTAAATGAAAAACTGTTTTTT
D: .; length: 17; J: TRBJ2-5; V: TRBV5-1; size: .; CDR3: CASSLVLAGVAQETQYF; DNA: TGCGCCAGCAGCTTGGTCCTGGCAGGGGTGGCCCAAGAGACCCAGTACTTC
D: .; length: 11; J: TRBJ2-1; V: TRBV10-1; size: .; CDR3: CASSDRVEQFF; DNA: TGCGCCAGCAGTGACAGGGTTGAGCAGTTCTTC
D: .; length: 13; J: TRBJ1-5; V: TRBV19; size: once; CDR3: CASRGNSNQPQHF; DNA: TGTGCCAGTAGGGGGAATAGCAATCAGCCCCAGCATTTT
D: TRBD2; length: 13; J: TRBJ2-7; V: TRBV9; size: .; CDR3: CASSTSGRNEQYF; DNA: TGTGCCAGCAGCACCAGCGGGAGGAACGAGCAGTACTTC
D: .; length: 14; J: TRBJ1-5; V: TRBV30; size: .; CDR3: CAWTQKISNQPQHF; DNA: TGTGCCTGGACACAAAAGATAAGCAATCAGCCCCAGCATTTT
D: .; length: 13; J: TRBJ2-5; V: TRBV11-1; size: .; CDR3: CASSLGGGETQYF; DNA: TGTGCCAGCAGCTTGGGGGGCGGAGAGACCCAGTACTTC
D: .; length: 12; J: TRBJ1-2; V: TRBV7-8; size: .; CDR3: CASSLDQVGYTF; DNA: TGTGCCAGCAGCCTCGATCAAGTCGGCTACACCTTC
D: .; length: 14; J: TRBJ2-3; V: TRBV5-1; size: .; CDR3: CASSLDGSTDTQYF; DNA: TGCGCCAGCAGCTTGGATGGCTCCACAGATACGCAGTATTTT
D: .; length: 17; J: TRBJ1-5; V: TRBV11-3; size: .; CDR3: CASSFSVPPASNQPQHF; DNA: TGTGCCAGCAGCTTTTCAGTCCCCCCCGCATCCAATCAGCCCCAGCATTTT
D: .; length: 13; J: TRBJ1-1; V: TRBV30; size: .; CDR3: CAWSKAGGTEAFF; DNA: TGTGCCTGGAGTAAGGCAGGCGGGACTGAAGCTTTCTTT
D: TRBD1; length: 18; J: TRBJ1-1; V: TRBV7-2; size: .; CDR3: CASSLSGIGTGRLTEAFF; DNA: TGTGCCAGCAGCTTAAGCGGGATCGGGACAGGACGTCTTACTGAAGCTTTCTTT
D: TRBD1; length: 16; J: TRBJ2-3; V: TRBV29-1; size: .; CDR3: CSVQGVRGAYTDTQYF; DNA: TGCAGCGTTCAGGGGGTACGTGGGGCGTACACAGATACGCAGTATTTT
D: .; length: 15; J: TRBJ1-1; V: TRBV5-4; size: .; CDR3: CASSLERGSGTEAFF; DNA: TGTGCCAGCAGCTTGGAGAGGGGATCAGGAACTGAAGCTTTCTTT